This TCR beta chain was retrieved from a study of blood T cells in healthy people across ages. The study, taken as a whole, reports: PBMCs left unsorted prevented a conclusive naive versus antigen-experienced comparison. Higher diversity and more naive CD4+ cells were features of long-lived donors, compared to aged donors. Significant beta diversity loss was already apparent by age approximately 38, declining roughly linearly.

The use of a sample-barcoded 5' primer and a J-beta primer mix characterized a second PCR of about 7 to 12 cycles. TCRdb re-called the 5' RACE reads with MiXCR, one entry per CDR3 protein. Here the sample spans around 850,000 distinct CDR3 sequences, 35% to 40% being singletons. Worth noting for this clonotype: Its antigen is unknown.

The CDR3 has 16 amino acids. Trimming left V 0 bases short and J 7 bases short, with 16 bases between. Germline CDR1 is LNHNV and CDR2 is YYDKDF (reference sequence). This clonotype was sampled from a man aged 18 to 30 in good health. J is TRBJ1-5 and V is TRBV15; TRBD1 is a possible D gene (5 bases). Material: blood. The CDR3: CATSRDDGGEEQPQHF. CDR3 nucleotides: TGTGCCACCAGCAGAGATGACGGAGGGGAGGAGCAGCCCCAGCATTTT. The complete variable domain, with remaining parts taken from reference TRBV15 and TRBJ1-5, reads DAMVIQNPRYQVTQFGKPVTLSCSQTLNHNVMYWYQQKSSQAPKLLFHYYDKDFNNEADTPDNFQSRRPNTSFCFLDIRSPGLGDTAMYLCATSRDDGGEEQPQHFGDGTRLSIL.